Below are 9 T cell receptor beta chains sequenced from a single sample in a study of T cell responses to AZD1222 COVID-19 vaccine (dated by TCRdb to 2020 to 2023). The sample's time point, from its label and the paper: baseline before first vaccination. The library was generated by the immunoSEQ multiplex PCR assay. Sourced from immuneACCESS, this table was stored by TCRdb with only in-frame sequences that have V and J called. A share of the clones is absent; for the studies checked, an unresolved V gene accounts for under half, and the remainder has no known explanation. The sample table contains about 97,000 clones; only one count was recorded for roughly 91% of them. The ten largest clones capture over 6.5% of the sample. The material was peripheral blood, obtained on day 0 of AZD1222 vaccination. The receptors originated from an adult in good health.

This chain joins TRBV9 and TRBJ2-7; 8 nucleotides align to TRBD2. The germline V gene has CDR1 SGDLS and CDR2 YYNGEE. This CDR3 region has 14 residues. The V gene end was trimmed by 7 bases and the J gene end by 3 bases; junction bases not matched to a gene: 9. The CDR3 loop is CASSGGSGNYEQYF. DNA for the CDR3: TGTGCCAGCTCTGGGGGTAGCGGGAACTACGAGCAGTACTTC.

The V and J genes are TRBV7-9 and TRBJ1-4; D remains ambiguous. The CDR3 is 16 amino acids. The V gene's germline CDR1 is SEHNR and CDR2 FQNEAQ (reference sequence). Trimming took 3 bases from V and 0 from J, leaving 11 bases between them. DNA for the CDR3: TGTGCCAGCAGCTTTGGGCCCAGGACAACTAATGAAAAACTGTTTTTT. This sequence encodes CASSFGPRTTNEKLFF.

V gene TRBV7-9 combines with J gene TRBJ2-1, with 8 bases identical to TRBD2. Germline V gene data show CDR1 as SEHNR and CDR2 as FQNEAQ (reference sequence). Losses at the gene ends were 8 bases for V and 2 bases for J; bases not matched to a gene: 5. The CDR3 is 14 residues long. As DNA, the CDR3 is TGTGCCAGCGGACTAGCCGGTGCCTACAATGAGCAGTTCTTC. Protein product: CASGLAGAYNEQFF.

The gene calls are TRBV6-1 and TRBJ2-3, with D possibly being TRBD2 (5 bases). The germline V gene has CDR1 MNHNS and CDR2 SASEGT. Trimming removed 0 bases from V and 3 bases from J, with 16 bases in between. CDR3 size: 17 residues. The CDR3 DNA sequence: TGTGCCAGCAGTGAAGCGCGCGGACTCTCGGATACAGATACGCAGTATTTT. Its translation is CASSEARGLSDTDTQYF.

This chain links TRBV7-9 with TRBJ2-7, with 8 nucleotides matching TRBD2. From germline, CDR1 is SEHNR and CDR2 FQNEAQ (reference sequence). With 7 bases clipped from V and 6 bases from J, the junction kept 14 bases outside the gene matches. The CDR3 loop spans 15 amino acids. The CDR3 spells CASNRGAGGTPEQYF. The CDR3 nucleotides are TGTGCCAGCAACCGAGGGGCGGGAGGAACCCCCGAGCAGTACTTC.

The table lists this clone with a count of one. The chain recombines TRBV29-1 with TRBJ2-5, with D perhaps assigned TRBD1 or TRBD2 (6 bases each). The V end lost 4 bases, the J end lost 1 base, and 13 bases lay between the germline ends. The CDR3 is 14 residues long. The germline V gene has CDR1 SQVTM and CDR2 ANQGSEA. The CDR3 reads CSVAWGAGQETQYF. CDR3 nucleotide sequence: TGCAGCGTTGCCTGGGGGGCGGGCCAAGAGACCCAGTACTTC.

The chain joins TRBV19 to TRBJ2-3; possibly TRBD1 or TRBD2 for D (5 bases each). Looked up from germline, CDR1 is LNHDA and CDR2 is SQIVND (reference sequence). The CDR3 has 18 residues. The V and J ends lost 4 bases and 0 bases respectively, with 20 bases between them. Here the CDR3 DNA reads TGTGCCAGTAGTACTCGGACCGGTGGGACGGCTAGCACAGATACGCAGTATTTT. Its protein product is CASSTRTGGTASTDTQYF.

This chain uses TRBV29-1 with TRBJ1-1; D possibly corresponds to TRBD1 (5 bases). This CDR3 has 12 amino acids. Germline V gene sequence: CDR1 SQVTM, CDR2 ANQGSEA. V was clipped by 4 bases and J by 2 bases, with 8 bases between them. The CDR3 protein is CSVGRANTEAFF. DNA of the CDR3: TGCAGCGTTGGCAGGGCAAACACTGAAGCTTTCTTT.

This chain joins TRBV30 and TRBJ2-1, with D possibly being TRBD1 (6 bases). This CDR3 region has 15 residues. Germline V gene lookup returns CDR1 GTSNPN and CDR2 SVGIG (reference sequence). Trimming removed 0 bases from V and 2 bases from J, with 11 bases in between. CDR3 region: CAWSVWDNPYNEQFF. DNA of the CDR3: TGTGCCTGGAGTGTATGGGACAACCCCTACAATGAGCAGTTCTTC.